One sample yielded the 6 T cell receptor beta chains listed below, sequenced in a study of cytomegalovirus exposure and HLA in healthy donors. The PCR made use of 60 Vbeta and 13 Jbeta primers. Here immunoSEQ multiplex PCR was the method, and the copy in TCRdb shows in-frame clones only, minus some. This repertoire includes about 170,000 clones. The specimen sequenced was PBMCs. These receptors came from a young woman in good health and CMV-seropositive.

The chain carries TRBV4-2 and TRBJ1-1; tentative D call: TRBD1 (5 bases). This CDR3 region has 14 residues. V was clipped by 0 bases and J by 4 bases, with 9 bases between them. Germline V lookup: CDR1 LGHNA, CDR2 YNFKEQ. Written as DNA, the CDR3 is TGTGCCAGCAGCCAAGAAGGGGAAGGCACTGAAGCTTTCTTT. Translated, it gives CASSQEGEGTEAFF.

The gene calls are TRBV6-6 and TRBJ2-1, with TRBD2 matching over 8 bases. Germline assignment: CDR1 MNHNY and CDR2 SVGAGI (reference sequence). The length of the CDR3 is 15 residues. V shed 2 bases and J 7 bases; nucleotides not matched to a gene: 7. The CDR3 DNA reads as TGTGCCAGCAGTTACGTCAGCGGGAGAAAAAATGAGCAGTTCTTC. As protein: CASSYVSGRKNEQFF.

V usage is TRBV4-1 and J usage is TRBJ1-6; D remains ambiguous. The CDR3 consists of 13 residues. Trimming stripped 0 bases from V and 7 bases from J, with 4 bases between. Germline assignment: CDR1 MGHRA and CDR2 YSYEKL. The CDR3 DNA follows: TGCGCCAGCAGCCAAGACCAGAATTCACCCCTCCACTTT. Translated: CASSQDQNSPLHF.

The chain recombines TRBV11-2 with TRBJ1-4; weak D call: TRBD1 (5 bases). Trimming shortened V by 0 bases and J by 4 bases, and 9 bases separated the two germline ends. Germline loops: CDR1 SGHAT, CDR2 FQNNGV. The CDR3 loop spans 15 amino acids. DNA of the CDR3: TGTGCCAGCAGCTTAGAATGGCAGGGTAATGAAAAACTGTTTTTT. Encoded protein: CASSLEWQGNEKLFF.

The chain carries TRBV6-1 and TRBJ1-1; no clear D gene. V lost 8 bases to trimming and J lost 3 bases, with 19 bases between them. Germline CDR1 and CDR2: MNHNS and SASEGT. This CDR3 spans 15 amino acids. CDR3 sequence: CASLAGSGRDTEAFF. Here the CDR3 DNA reads TGTGCCAGCCTAGCCGGCTCCGGTCGGGACACTGAAGCTTTCTTT.

The chain combines TRBV18 with TRBJ2-5; D uncertain. CDR1 KGHSH and CDR2 LQKENI come from the germline V gene. V was clipped by 0 bases and J by 0 bases, with 5 bases between them. The CDR3 sequence is 14 residues long. CDR3 protein: CASSPPSYQETQYF. The CDR3 nucleotides are TGTGCCAGCTCACCACCGTCGTACCAAGAGACCCAGTACTTC. The full variable domain, in which reference TRBV18 and TRBJ2-5 provide the parts outside the CDR3, is NAGVMQNPRHLVRRRGQEARLRCSPMKGHSHVYWYRQLPEEGLKFMVYLQKENIIDESGMPKERFSAEFPKEGPSILRIQQVVRGDSAAYFCASSPPSYQETQYFGPGTRLLVL.